Listed below are T cell receptor beta chains from one sample, sequenced in a study of OX40 agonist ivuxolimab in advanced cancers. This table comes from immunoSEQ multiplex PCR, and its TCRdb copy is limited to in-frame clones, with some not included. The sample holds 55,000 to 85,000 clones; about four fifths are singletons and the top ten take 0.95% to 1.5%. The source was CD4+ or CD8+ T cells sorted from blood, collected in a trial of the OX40 agonist ivuxolimab. The receptors shown here come from an adult with an advanced solid tumor such as melanoma, head and neck, liver or kidney cancer. The CDR3 runs from the conserved cysteine through the conserved F or W. D genes are given only for firm matches. Rows may omit the clone size; those that give it use once, few, many or a size class.

j_call d_call clone_size v_call cdr3_aa cdr3_nt
TRBJ1-4 TRBD1 - TRBV12-5 CASGRGLGNEKLFF TGTGCTAGTGGCAGGGGGTTGGGTAATGAAAAACTGTTTTTT
TRBJ1-4 - - TRBV5-1 CASNEGIANEKLFF TGCGCCAGCAACGAGGGGATAGCTAATGAAAAACTGTTTTTT
TRBJ1-3 - - TRBV5-4 CASSVSNINSGNTIYF TGTGCCAGCAGCGTCAGTAATATAAACTCTGGAAACACCATATATTTT
TRBJ2-5 - - TRBV2 CASSTGTQGTQYF TGTGCCAGCAGTACCGGGACCCAGGGAACCCAGTACTTC
TRBJ1-5 TRBD1 few TRBV5-6 CASSPGTGSSNQPQHF TGTGCCAGCAGCCCCGGGACAGGGTCTAGCAATCAGCCCCAGCATTTT
TRBJ1-5 - - TRBV11-2 CASSLLGVNQPQHF TGTGCCAGCAGCTTACTTGGGGTTAATCAGCCCCAGCATTTT
TRBJ2-6 - once TRBV6-5 CASSYSGNSGANVLTF TGTGCCAGCAGTTACTCGGGGAACTCTGGGGCCAACGTCCTGACTTTC
TRBJ2-5 - - TRBV10-1 CASSESIRGTQYF TGCGCCAGCAGTGAGTCAATCAGGGGGACCCAGTACTTC
TRBJ2-5 - - TRBV12-5 CASGFKVGETQYF TGTGCTAGTGGTTTCAAGGTCGGAGAGACCCAGTACTTC
TRBJ1-1 - - TRBV9 CASSVAGGRNTEAFF TGTGCCAGCAGCGTAGCCGGGGGGCGGAACACTGAAGCTTTCTTT
TRBJ2-2 - - TRBV10-1 CASSEVGGLNTGELFF TGCGCCAGCAGTGAGGTCGGGGGATTGAACACCGGGGAGCTGTTTTTT
TRBJ2-5 TRBD1 - TRBV4-1 CASSRLTGGGEETQYF TGCGCCAGCAGCCGTCTTACAGGGGGCGGGGAGGAGACCCAGTACTTC
TRBJ2-7 - - TRBV5-6 CASSYFFRSSYEQYF TGTGCCAGCAGCTATTTTTTTCGGAGCTCCTACGAGCAGTACTTC
TRBJ1-5 - - TRBV19 CASTGGQGDQPQHF TGTGCCAGTACAGGTGGCCAGGGTGATCAGCCCCAGCATTTT
TRBJ1-2 - medium-sized TRBV5-4 CASRFTGYGYTF TGTGCCAGCAGGTTCACGGGGTATGGCTACACCTTC
TRBJ1-2 - - TRBV9 CASSTMDSNYGYTF TGTGCCAGCAGCACCATGGACAGTAACTATGGCTACACCTTC
TRBJ2-3 - once TRBV4-1 CASSLRPPQMMGADTQYF TGCGCCAGCAGCCTAAGGCCACCTCAGATGATGGGGGCAGATACGCAGTATTTT
TRBJ1-1 - once TRBV5-4 CASSLNGDMNTEAFF TGTGCCAGCAGCTTGAACGGGGACATGAACACTGAAGCTTTCTTT
TRBJ2-1 TRBD1 - TRBV6-1 CASSEADRVNEQFF TGTGCCAGCAGTGAAGCGGACAGGGTCAATGAGCAGTTCTTC
TRBJ1-5 TRBD1 - TRBV7-9 CASSLAQGQGGNQPQHF TGTGCCAGCAGCTTAGCGCAAGGACAGGGGGGCAATCAGCCCCAGCATTTT
TRBJ2-7 - - TRBV5-1 CASSLTSRAEQYF TGCGCCAGCAGCTTGACTAGCAGGGCCGAGCAGTACTTC
TRBJ1-2 - - TRBV6-6 CATGENPSYGYTF TGTGCCACCGGGGAAAATCCTTCCTATGGCTACACCTTC
TRBJ1-4 - - TRBV19 CASSIDTGSKLFF TGTGCCAGTAGTATAGATACAGGGAGCAAACTGTTTTTT
TRBJ1-6 - - TRBV7-9 CASSLSRGPNSPLHF TGTGCCAGCAGCTTATCTAGGGGCCCCAATTCACCCCTCCACTTT